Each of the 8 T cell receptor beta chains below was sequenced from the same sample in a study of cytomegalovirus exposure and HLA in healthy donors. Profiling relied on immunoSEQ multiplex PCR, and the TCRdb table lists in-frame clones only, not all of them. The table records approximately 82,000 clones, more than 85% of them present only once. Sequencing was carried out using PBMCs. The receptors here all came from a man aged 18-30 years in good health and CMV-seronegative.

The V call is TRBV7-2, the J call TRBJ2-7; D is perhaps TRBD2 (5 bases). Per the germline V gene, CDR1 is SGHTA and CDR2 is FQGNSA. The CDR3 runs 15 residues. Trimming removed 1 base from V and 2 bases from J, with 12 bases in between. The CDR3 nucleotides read TGTGCCAGCAGCTTAGGACTAACAAAGACCTACGAGCAGTACTTC. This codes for CASSLGLTKTYEQYF.

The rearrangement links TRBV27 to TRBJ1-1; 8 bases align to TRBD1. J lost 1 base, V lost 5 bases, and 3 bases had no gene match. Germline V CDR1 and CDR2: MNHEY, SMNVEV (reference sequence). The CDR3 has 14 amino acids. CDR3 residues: CASSRQGPNTEAFF. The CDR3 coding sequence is TGTGCCAGCAGTCGACAGGGGCCGAACACTGAAGCTTTCTTT.

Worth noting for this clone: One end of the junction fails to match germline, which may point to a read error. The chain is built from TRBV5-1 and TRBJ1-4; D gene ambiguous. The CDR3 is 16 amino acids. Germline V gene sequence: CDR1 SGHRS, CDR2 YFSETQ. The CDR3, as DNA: TGTGCCAGCAGCTTGGCAGGCTTCGACGGAAATGAAAAACTGTTTTTT. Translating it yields CASSLAGFDGNEKLFF.

CDR3 residues: CASSTTGSVRGYTF. In nucleotides, the CDR3 is TGTGCCAGTAGTACCACAGGGTCCGTTCGTGGCTACACCTTC. This sequence joins TRBV19 and TRBJ1-2; perhaps TRBD1 as D (6 bases). V shed 4 bases and J shed 7 bases, with 16 bases lying between them. Germline V gives CDR1 LNHDA, CDR2 SQIVND (reference sequence). The CDR3 is made up of 14 amino acids. The full variable domain, in which reference TRBV19 and TRBJ1-2 provide the parts outside the CDR3, is DGGITQSPKYLFRKEGQNVTLSCEQNLNHDAMYWYRQDPGQGLRLIYYSQIVNDFQKGDIAEGYSVSREKKESFPLTVTSAQKNPTAFYLCASSTTGSVRGYTFGSGTRLTVV.

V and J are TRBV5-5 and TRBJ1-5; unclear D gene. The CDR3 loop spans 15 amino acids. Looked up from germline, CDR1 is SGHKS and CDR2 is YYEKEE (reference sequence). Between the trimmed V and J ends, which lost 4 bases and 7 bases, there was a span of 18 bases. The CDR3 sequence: CASSLWEGTGQPQHF. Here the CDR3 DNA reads TGTGCCAGCAGCCTCTGGGAGGGCACTGGGCAGCCCCAGCATTTT.

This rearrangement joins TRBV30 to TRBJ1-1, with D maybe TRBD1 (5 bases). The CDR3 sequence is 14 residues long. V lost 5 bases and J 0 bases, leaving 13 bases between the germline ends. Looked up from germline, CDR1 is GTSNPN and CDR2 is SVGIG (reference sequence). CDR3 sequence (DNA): TGTGCCTGGGGTCCGGGACTCCTGAACACTGAAGCTTTCTTT. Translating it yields CAWGPGLLNTEAFF.

CDR3 loop: CASSIPTGPDSNQPQHF. The DNA of the CDR3 is TGTGCCAGCAGTATACCCACAGGACCCGATAGCAATCAGCCCCAGCATTTT. The chain has TRBV28 and TRBJ1-5; D possibly corresponds to TRBD1 (5 bases). Germline-derived CDR1 and CDR2 are MDHEN and SYDVKM. This CDR3 contains 17 residues. V was trimmed by 5 bases and J by 0 bases, leaving 17 bases between them.

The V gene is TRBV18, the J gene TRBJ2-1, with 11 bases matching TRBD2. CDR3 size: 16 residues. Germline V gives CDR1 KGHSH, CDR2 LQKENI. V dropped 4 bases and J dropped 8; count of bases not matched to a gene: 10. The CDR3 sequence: CASSQISGRAFYEQFF. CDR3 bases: TGTGCCAGCTCACAAATTAGCGGGAGGGCCTTCTATGAGCAGTTCTTC. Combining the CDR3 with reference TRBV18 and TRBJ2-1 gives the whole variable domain NAGVMQNPRHLVRRRGQEARLRCSPMKGHSHVYWYRQLPEEGLKFMVYLQKENIIDESGMPKERFSAEFPKEGPSILRIQQVVRGDSAAYFCASSQISGRAFYEQFFGPGTRLTVL.